The text below deals with one T cell receptor beta chain. These data are taken from a study of identifying expanded T cells in peripheral blood. Germline V gene sequence: CDR1 SEHNR, CDR2 FQNEAQ (reference sequence). V shed 6 bases, J shed 6 bases, and the junction held 8 bases outside the gene matches. The CDR3 contains 14 residues. TCRdb's copy holds only in-frame clones and misses some; the assay was immunoSEQ multiplex PCR. This sample has 50,000 to 75,000 clones, with 87% found just once. The clonotype was recovered from a person aged 18 to 75 in good health. Sequencing was carried out using blood. The chain joins TRBV7-9 to TRBJ1-5; 7 bases match TRBD1. Here the CDR3 reads CASSNDRVGQPQHF. CDR3 sequence (DNA): TGTGCCAGCAGTAATGACAGGGTGGGTCAGCCCCAGCATTTT.